The 31 T cell receptor beta chains in this list originate from one sample, sequenced in a study of beta chain features in type 1 diabetes. Expressed TCRB transcripts were sequenced after all isolated RNA was converted to cDNA. Using immunoSEQ multiplex PCR, the repertoire was profiled, and TCRdb retains in-frame clones only, with some absent. Of 310,000 or so clones in the sample, approximately 11% were seen once. Sequenced material: naive CD4+ T cells from blood. The receptor source for this set is a woman aged 25-40 years in good health.

The chain combines TRBV28 with TRBJ2-1, with a weak D call TRBD2 (7 bases). Trimming removed 6 bases at V and 10 bases at J, with 22 bases between. Per germline, CDR1 MDHEN and CDR2 SYDVKM. This CDR3 contains 15 residues. Here the CDR3 reads CASSGGQRVVREQFF. The CDR3 nucleotides read TGTGCCAGCAGCGGGGGGCAACGAGTGGTCCGGGAGCAGTTCTTC. Full variable domain (outside the CDR3, taken from reference TRBV28 and TRBJ2-1): DVKVTQSSRYLVKRTGEKVFLECVQDMDHENMFWYRQDPGLGLRLIYFSYDVKMKEKGDIPEGYSVSREKKERFSLILESASTNQTSMYLCASSGGQRVVREQFFGPGTRLTVL.

The chain is built from TRBV5-1 and TRBJ1-1; 8 positions agree with TRBD1. CDR1 and CDR2 (germline): SGHRS, YFSETQ. CDR3 length: 14 residues. Losses at the gene ends were 4 bases for V and 4 bases for J; bases not matched to a gene: 6. CDR3 protein: CASSIYRGGTEAFF. Written as DNA, the CDR3 is TGCGCCAGCAGCATCTACAGGGGGGGCACTGAAGCTTTCTTT.

The sample holds a few counts of this clone. The V and J genes are TRBV29-1 and TRBJ2-7; 7 nucleotides match TRBD1. CDR3 length: 13 amino acids. V shed 4 bases, J shed 2 bases, and the junction held 5 bases outside the gene matches. From germline, CDR1 is SQVTM and CDR2 ANQGSEA. The CDR3 region is CSVGQGTTYEQYF. In DNA, the CDR3 is TGCAGCGTTGGACAGGGAACTACCTACGAGCAGTACTTC.

The sample holds a few counts of this clone. The chain has TRBV19 and TRBJ2-1, with D possibly being TRBD1 (5 bases). Germline V CDR1 and CDR2: LNHDA, SQIVND (reference sequence). Trimming pared 3 bases from V and 10 bases from J, leaving 13 bases between. This CDR3 is built from 13 residues. The CDR3 DNA is TGTGCCAGTAGTATGGACGGTCCAGGGGAGCAGTTCTTC. As protein: CASSMDGPGEQFF.

This clone was picked up a small number of times. The chain is built from TRBV4-3 and TRBJ1-5, with D tentatively TRBD1 (6 bases). CDR1 is LGHNA and CDR2 is YSLEER in the germline V gene. The CDR3 runs to 17 residues. V was pared by 0 bases and J by 0 bases, with 12 bases between. CDR3 sequence (DNA): TGCGCCAGCAGCCAAGAACCGGGACACTTTAGCAATCAGCCCCAGCATTTT. Its protein is CASSQEPGHFSNQPQHF.

The rearrangement links TRBV30 to TRBJ2-7; 8 bases are a match to TRBD2. Germline CDR1 and CDR2: GTSNPN and SVGIG (reference sequence). Trimming cost V 0 bases and J 5 bases; bases outside gene matches: 6. The CDR3 length is 14 residues. CDR3 DNA: TGTGCCTGGAGTGTACAACTAGCGGTGAACGAGCAGTACTTC. Amino acids: CAWSVQLAVNEQYF.

The table lists this clone with a few counts. The V gene is TRBV7-9, the J gene TRBJ2-5, with 13 bases matching TRBD2. J gave up 3 bases and V 3 bases, and 4 bases lay outside the gene matches. CDR1 SEHNR and CDR2 FQNEAQ come from the germline V gene (reference sequence). The CDR3 length is 16 residues. In DNA form, the CDR3 reads TGTGCCAGCAGCTTCGGTACTAGCGGGAGGGAAGAGACCCAGTACTTC. It encodes CASSFGTSGREETQYF. Full variable domain (remainder filled in from reference TRBV7-9 and TRBJ2-5): DTGVSQNPRHKITKRGQNVTFRCDPISEHNRLYWYRQTLGQGPEFLTYFQNEAQLEKSRLLSDRFSAERPKGSFSTLEIQRTEQGDSAMYLCASSFGTSGREETQYFGPGTRLLVL.

In this sample, this clone turned up a few times. The chain links TRBV6-5 to TRBJ2-1; TRBD1 agrees at 8 bases. The CDR3 length is 12 residues. CDR1 is MNHEY, CDR2 SVGAGI, per germline. V shed 5 bases, J shed 16 bases, and the junction held 10 bases outside the gene matches. In nucleotides, the CDR3 is TGTGCCAGCAGTCCAGGACAGGGTACCTCCTTCTTC. Translated: CASSPGQGTSFF.

This clone was counted only a few times. V usage is TRBV6-6 and J usage is TRBJ1-5, with 7 bases fitting TRBD1. V was clipped by 7 bases and J by 3 bases; unmatched bases: 9. From germline, CDR1 is MNHNY and CDR2 SVGAGI (reference sequence). This CDR3 comprises 15 residues. CDR3 DNA: TGTGCCAGCACCCACGGGGACAGTCTCAATCAGCCCCAGCATTTT. Encoded protein: CASTHGDSLNQPQHF.

This clone occurred a few times. Other DNA variants within this sample encode the same CDR3. In DNA form, the CDR3 reads TGCGCCAGCAGCTTGGGGCAGAACACCGGGGAGCTGTTTTTT. This encodes CASSLGQNTGELFF. The rearrangement joins TRBV5-1 to TRBJ2-2; D is undetermined. Germline CDR1 is SGHRS and CDR2 is YFSETQ. CDR3 length: 14 residues. Trimming left V 0 bases short and J 1 base short, with 4 bases between.

The CDR3 sequence: CASSYLMAGVTGELFF. The CDR3, as DNA: TGTGCCAGCAGCTACCTTATGGCGGGAGTCACCGGGGAGCTGTTTTTT. The chain employs TRBV11-2 and TRBJ2-2; 7 nucleotides align to TRBD2. The CDR3 is 16 amino acids. The V gene's germline CDR1 is SGHAT and CDR2 FQNNGV. The ends lost 4 bases at V and 4 bases at J; junction bases unmatched: 9.

J is TRBJ2-1 and V is TRBV7-2; TRBD2 agrees at 10 bases. This CDR3 spans 15 amino acids. Germline V gives CDR1 SGHTA, CDR2 FQGNSA. The junction had 10 bases not matched to a gene; V was cut back by 5 bases and J by 9 bases. CDR3 bases: TGTGCCAGCAGCACGCGGACTAGCGGAAGGGCTGAGCAGTTCTTC. Amino acid sequence: CASSTRTSGRAEQFF. Full variable domain (outside the CDR3, taken from reference TRBV7-2 and TRBJ2-1): GAGVSQSPSNKVTEKGKDVELRCDPISGHTALYWYRQSLGQGLEFLIYFQGNSAPDKSGLPSDRFSAERTGGSVSTLTIQRTQQEDSAVYLCASSTRTSGRAEQFFGPGTRLTVL.

The chain is built from TRBV7-9 and TRBJ1-1; D may be TRBD1 (6 bases). The V gene's germline CDR1 is SEHNR and CDR2 FQNEAQ (reference sequence). With 5 bases removed from V and 5 bases from J, the gap between germline ends came to 12 bases. The CDR3 consists of 13 residues. The CDR3 reads CASSRDIGTEAFF. The CDR3 bases are TGTGCCAGCAGCCGGGACATTGGGACTGAAGCTTTCTTT.

The sample holds a few counts of this clone. The gene calls are TRBV25-1 and TRBJ2-7, with unresolved D. The CDR3 consists of 14 residues. The germline gives CDR1 MGHDK, CDR2 SYGVNS. V was shortened by 5 bases and J by 0 bases, with 11 bases between the two germline ends. The chain's CDR3 is CASSQTRSSYEQYF. The DNA for the CDR3 is TGTGCCAGCAGTCAGACACGTAGCTCCTACGAGCAGTACTTC.

This clone appeared a few times. This chain links TRBV5-1 with TRBJ2-3; weak D call: TRBD1 (5 bases). Germline loops: CDR1 SGHRS, CDR2 YFSETQ. With 5 bases removed from V and 0 bases from J, the gap between germline ends came to 10 bases. The CDR3 runs 14 residues. As DNA, the CDR3 is TGCGCCAGCAGGGACATCCTCAGCACAGATACGCAGTATTTT. Amino acids: CASRDILSTDTQYF.

The chain employs TRBV5-6 and TRBJ2-3, with 12 bases identical to TRBD2. Trimming at V came to 0 bases and at J to 3 bases, leaving 2 bases not matched to a gene. CDR1 SGHDT and CDR2 YYEEEE come from the germline V gene. There are 16 residues in the CDR3. The CDR3, as DNA: TGTGCCAGCAGCTTGGGTCTAGCGGGAGGGACAGATACGCAGTATTTT. Protein: CASSLGLAGGTDTQYF.

This clone was seen only a few times. This chain joins TRBV10-3 and TRBJ2-2; D possibly corresponds to TRBD1 (5 bases). CDR3 length: 15 residues. Trimming pared 10 bases from V and 6 bases from J, leaving 21 bases between. Germline V lookup: CDR1 ENHRY, CDR2 SYGVKD. The CDR3 DNA is TGTGCCAGCGGCGATCAGACAGAGTTTGCCGGGGAGCTGTTTTTT. Its protein is CASGDQTEFAGELFF.

This clone has just a few counts. The J gene is TRBJ1-1, the V gene TRBV2, with no clear D. The CDR3 is 13 residues long. Per germline, CDR1 SNHLY and CDR2 FYNNEI. Trimming cost V 0 bases and J 8 bases, with 10 bases left between them. The CDR3 spells CASSEAQRGEAFF. As DNA, the CDR3 is TGTGCCAGCAGTGAAGCGCAACGGGGAGAAGCTTTCTTT.

This clone was picked up a small number of times. Other nucleotide sequences from this sample produce the same CDR3. This rearrangement joins TRBV18 to TRBJ1-1; 7 bases line up with TRBD1. This CDR3 has 14 residues. CDR1 KGHSH and CDR2 LQKENI come from the germline V gene. Trimming removed 4 bases from V and 2 bases from J; junction bases left unmatched: 4. The CDR3 DNA sequence: TGTGCCAGCTCACTCGGGACAGTCAACACTGAAGCTTTCTTT. Its translation: CASSLGTVNTEAFF.

The chain recombines TRBV7-9 with TRBJ2-7; 12 bases agree with TRBD2. The CDR3 totals 15 residues. CDR1 SEHNR and CDR2 FQNEAQ come from the germline V gene (reference sequence). Trimming at V came to 5 bases and at J to 7 bases, leaving 9 bases not matched to a gene. CDR3 in amino acids: CASSEGLAGNSEQYF. In DNA form, the CDR3 reads TGTGCCAGCAGCGAAGGACTAGCGGGAAATAGTGAGCAGTACTTC.

This clone was observed a handful of times. V is TRBV18 and J is TRBJ1-1, with unresolved D. The CDR3 is made up of 13 amino acids. The germline CDR1 and CDR2 sequences are KGHSH and LQKENI. Trimming removed 3 bases from V and 8 bases from J, with 13 bases in between. CDR3 nucleotide sequence: TGTGCCAGCTCACCGCTGGGCCGGAACGAAGCTTTCTTT. This encodes CASSPLGRNEAFF. Complete variable domain (other parts from reference TRBV18 and TRBJ1-1): NAGVMQNPRHLVRRRGQEARLRCSPMKGHSHVYWYRQLPEEGLKFMVYLQKENIIDESGMPKERFSAEFPKEGPSILRIQQVVRGDSAAYFCASSPLGRNEAFFGQGTRLTVV.

For the CDR3, the DNA is TGTGCCTGGAGTACGGGGTCTGGCTACACCTTC. Encoded protein: CAWSTGSGYTF. The V gene is TRBV30, the J gene TRBJ1-2; D remains unclear. V was pared by 2 bases and J by 7 bases, with 8 bases between. CDR3 length: 11 amino acids. Germline loops: CDR1 GTSNPN, CDR2 SVGIG (reference sequence).

This clone appeared a single time. The V gene is TRBV28, the J gene TRBJ2-7; D possibly corresponds to TRBD1 (5 bases). The CDR3 runs to 15 residues. V was pared by 5 bases and J by 0 bases, with 14 bases between. Germline V gene lookup returns CDR1 MDHEN and CDR2 SYDVKM. This chain's CDR3 is CASSPDSASSYEQYF. As DNA, the CDR3 is TGTGCCAGCAGTCCCGACAGTGCTAGCTCCTACGAGCAGTACTTC.

The sample holds a few counts of this clone. The chain carries TRBV15 and TRBJ2-7; D perhaps matches TRBD1 (5 bases). The V gene lost 1 base and the J gene lost 7 bases, with 11 bases spanning the gap. Germline lookup yields CDR1 LNHNV and CDR2 YYDKDF (reference sequence). There are 13 residues in the CDR3. CDR3 in amino acids: CATSRARVGEQYF. CDR3 nucleotides: TGTGCCACCAGCAGAGCCAGGGTTGGGGAGCAGTACTTC. Full variable domain (missing parts from reference TRBV15 and TRBJ2-7): DAMVIQNPRYQVTQFGKPVTLSCSQTLNHNVMYWYQQKSSQAPKLLFHYYDKDFNNEADTPDNFQSRRPNTSFCFLDIRSPGLGDTAMYLCATSRARVGEQYFGPGTRLTVT.

The rearrangement joins TRBV30 to TRBJ1-1; D is undetermined. V lost 3 bases to trimming and J lost 5 bases, with 4 bases between them. Looked up from germline, CDR1 is GTSNPN and CDR2 is SVGIG (reference sequence). The CDR3 totals 10 residues. The CDR3 DNA sequence: TGTGCCTGGAGCAGGACTGAAGCTTTCTTT. The encoded protein is CAWSRTEAFF.

The rearrangement links TRBV6-1 to TRBJ2-7; TRBD1 aligns across 9 bases. Per the germline V gene, CDR1 is MNHNS and CDR2 is SASEGT. The V segment lost 4 bases and the J segment 13 bases; nucleotides outside the gene matches: 17. The CDR3 has 15 residues. The CDR3: CASSATGQGIKASYF. CDR3 nucleotide sequence: TGTGCCAGCAGTGCGACGGGACAGGGAATCAAGGCGAGTTACTTC.

V is TRBV6-5 and J is TRBJ1-2, with 9 bases matching TRBD1. V shed 2 bases, J shed 7 bases, and the junction held 5 bases outside the gene matches. This CDR3 has 14 amino acids. Germline V gene sequence: CDR1 MNHEY, CDR2 SVGAGI. This CDR3 reads CASSYGQGHGGYTF. The DNA of the CDR3 is TGTGCCAGCAGTTACGGACAGGGGCATGGTGGCTACACCTTC.

This clone showed up just a few times. CDR3: CASSTTGRAFWNEQFF. CDR3 sequence (DNA): TGTGCCAGCAGCACTACCGGGAGGGCCTTTTGGAATGAGCAGTTCTTC. The chain joins TRBV7-9 to TRBJ2-1; 8 bases align to TRBD2. V lost 5 bases to trimming and J lost 7 bases; unmatched junction nucleotides: 13. Per the germline V gene, CDR1 is SEHNR and CDR2 is FQNEAQ (reference sequence). This CDR3 region has 16 residues. The full variable domain, completed using reference TRBV7-9 and TRBJ2-1, is DTGVSQNPRHKITKRGQNVTFRCDPISEHNRLYWYRQTLGQGPEFLTYFQNEAQLEKSRLLSDRFSAERPKGSFSTLEIQRTEQGDSAMYLCASSTTGRAFWNEQFFGPGTRLTVL.

The genes are TRBV14 and TRBJ2-7; D possibly corresponds to TRBD2 (6 bases). The germline gives CDR1 SGHDN, CDR2 FVKESK. CDR3 length: 16 residues. V shed 6 bases and J shed 0 bases, with 18 bases lying between them. CDR3 in amino acids: CASSRFSGTYSYEQYF. CDR3 sequence (DNA): TGTGCCAGCAGTCGCTTCTCTGGGACTTACTCCTACGAGCAGTACTTC.

This clone has more than one count but fewer than ten. V and J are TRBV2 and TRBJ2-2, with TRBD2 matching over 7 bases. CDR3 size: 15 residues. The ends lost 7 bases at V and 5 bases at J; junction bases unmatched: 10. The V gene's germline CDR1 is SNHLY and CDR2 FYNNEI. CDR3 DNA sequence: TGTGCCAGCACCGGGGAGGGTGTTCCAACCGGGGAGCTGTTTTTT. Its translation is CASTGEGVPTGELFF.

J is TRBJ2-1 and V is TRBV27, with 9 bases identical to TRBD2. Per the germline V gene, CDR1 is MNHEY and CDR2 is SMNVEV (reference sequence). V was pared by 4 bases and J by 5 bases, with 3 bases of the junction left unmatched. The length of the CDR3 is 14 residues. The CDR3: CASSSWTSDNEQFF. The CDR3 DNA follows: TGTGCCAGCAGTTCATGGACTAGCGACAATGAGCAGTTCTTC.